The 17 T cell receptor beta chains below were found in one sample sequenced in a study of T cells expressing NK-cell markers. TCRdb reprocessed the 5' RACE reads, keeping one entry per CDR3 protein, no DNA. Recorded for this sample: 500,000 to 700,000 distinct CDR3 sequences. The sequencing input was blood T cells: a sorted CD56 or NKG2C T cell subset, CD4+ or CD8+ T cells, or bulk PBMC T cells (not recorded which). These receptors were obtained from a man aged 18 to 35 in good health.

The CDR3 protein is CSARPRALNTEAFF. The chain joins TRBV20-1 to TRBJ1-1. This CDR3 contains 14 residues. The germline gives CDR1 DFQATT, CDR2 SNEGSKA (reference sequence).

The gene calls are TRBV30 and TRBJ1-1. This CDR3 has 17 residues. In germline, CDR1 is GTSNPN, CDR2 SVGIG (reference sequence). The CDR3 loop reads CAWSVRIGRDMNTEAFF. Drawing the rest from reference TRBV30 and TRBJ1-1, the complete variable domain is SQTIHQWPATLVQPVGSPLSLECTVEGTSNPNLYWYRQAAGRGLQLLFYSVGIGQISSEVPQNLSASRPQDRQFILSSKKLLLSDSGFYLCAWSVRIGRDMNTEAFFGQGTRLTVV.

V is TRBV7-2 and J is TRBJ1-2. The CDR3 extends over 15 amino acids. The germline gives CDR1 SGHTA, CDR2 FQGNSA. The CDR3 loop is CASSLEPVTSYGYTF.

This rearrangement joins TRBV6-1 to TRBJ2-7; TCRdb indicates TRBD1, and absent DNA this call remains unverified. Looked up from germline, CDR1 is MNHNS and CDR2 is SASEGT. This CDR3 is built from 13 residues. The CDR3 spells CASMNRGWYEQYF.

The CDR3 spells CASSPNPSVYNEQFF. The J gene is TRBJ2-1, the V gene TRBV5-1. This CDR3 has 15 amino acids. The germline V gene encodes CDR1 SGHRS and CDR2 YFSETQ.

This chain connects TRBV5-1 to TRBJ2-5; with no DNA, the TCRdb D assignment of TRBD1 cannot be verified. Germline V lookup: CDR1 SGHRS, CDR2 YFSETQ. The CDR3 sequence is 14 residues long. CDR3 sequence: CASSFLARQETQYF.

This sequence joins TRBV4-3 and TRBJ2-1. Germline V lookup: CDR1 LGHNA, CDR2 YSLEER. CDR3 length: 13 amino acids. The chain's CDR3 is CASSQDRFYEQFF.

This rearrangement joins TRBV25-1 to TRBJ2-7; without DNA, the TCRdb call of TRBD1 cannot be checked. CDR3 size: 13 residues. In germline, CDR1 is MGHDK, CDR2 SYGVNS. CDR3 residues: CASPDGTACEQYF.

V gene TRBV5-1 combines with J gene TRBJ2-6. CDR1 is SGHRS and CDR2 is YFSETQ in the germline V gene. The CDR3 sequence is 17 residues long. This CDR3 is CASKSPVPDSGANVLTF.

The rearrangement uses TRBV7-8 and TRBJ2-1; the TCRdb D gene call, TRBD2, has no DNA to confirm it. The CDR3 is made up of 20 amino acids. Germline CDR1 is SGHVS and CDR2 is FQNEAQ. The chain's CDR3 is CASSSEGLAGGPSLWNEQFF.

The chain links TRBV10-3 to TRBJ2-3; as DNA is missing, the TRBD1 call by TCRdb cannot be tested. CDR3 length: 14 residues. Germline V CDR1 and CDR2: ENHRY, SYGVKD. This CDR3 reads CAIKDRDSTDTQYF.

V and J are TRBV12-3 or TRBV12-4 and TRBJ2-5; the D call from TCRdb, TRBD2, cannot be confirmed without DNA. The CDR3 loop spans 16 amino acids. Here the CDR3 reads CASSPKRLAGEETQYF.

The CDR3 here is CASSPGSTIYNEQFF. This chain joins TRBV7-6 and TRBJ2-1; TCRdb lists TRBD1, though no DNA is available to test this call. The CDR3 consists of 15 residues. The germline V gene encodes CDR1 SGHVS and CDR2 FNYEAQ.

The gene calls are TRBV28 and TRBJ2-3. The CDR3 covers 15 residues. CDR1 and CDR2 from the germline V gene are MDHEN and SYDVKM. The CDR3 region is CASTSSPRSTDTQYF.

V is TRBV20-1 and J is TRBJ1-1; TCRdb designates TRBD1, a call that cannot be tested without DNA. Germline V CDR1 and CDR2: DFQATT, SNEGSKA (reference sequence). This CDR3 spans 14 amino acids. This chain's CDR3 is CSARIRGSNTEAFF.

The V and J genes are TRBV29-1 and TRBJ2-1; TCRdb designates TRBD2, a call that cannot be tested without DNA. This CDR3 has 12 amino acids. CDR1 and CDR2 (germline): SQVTM, ANQGSEA. CDR3 amino acids: CSVELAGGVEFF.

The chain has TRBV6-2 or TRBV6-3 and TRBJ2-2; the TCRdb D gene call, TRBD2, has no DNA to confirm it. CDR3 length equals 16 residues. Germline V gene data show CDR1 as MNHEY and CDR2 as SVGEGT. The CDR3 loop is CASSKQREGRTGELFF.